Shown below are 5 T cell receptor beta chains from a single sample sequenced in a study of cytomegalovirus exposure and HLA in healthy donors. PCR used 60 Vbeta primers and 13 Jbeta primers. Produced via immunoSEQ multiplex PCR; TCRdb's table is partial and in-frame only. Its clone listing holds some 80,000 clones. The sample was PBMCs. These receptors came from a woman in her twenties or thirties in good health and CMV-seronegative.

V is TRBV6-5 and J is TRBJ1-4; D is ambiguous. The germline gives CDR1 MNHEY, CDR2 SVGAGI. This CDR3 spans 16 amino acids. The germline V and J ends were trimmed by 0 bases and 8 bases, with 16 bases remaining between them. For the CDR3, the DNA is TGTGCCAGCAGTTACTCAAGGTCAACTTCGAGGGAAAAACTGTTTTTT. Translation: CASSYSRSTSREKLFF.

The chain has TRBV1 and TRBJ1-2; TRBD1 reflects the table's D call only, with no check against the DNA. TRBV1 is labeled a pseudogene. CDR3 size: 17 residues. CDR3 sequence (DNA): TGCACCAGCAGCCAAGATAGGGACAGGGCCTACTACTATGGCTACACCTTC. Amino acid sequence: CTSSQDRDRAYYYGYTF.

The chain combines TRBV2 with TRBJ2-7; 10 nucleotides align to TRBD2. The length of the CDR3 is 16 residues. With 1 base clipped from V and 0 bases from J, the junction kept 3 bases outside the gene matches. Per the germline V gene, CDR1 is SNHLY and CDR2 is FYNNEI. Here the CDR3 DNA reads TGTGCCAGCAGTGAAGGACCTAGCGGGAGCTCCTACGAGCAGTACTTC. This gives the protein CASSEGPSGSSYEQYF.

The CDR3 spells CAWVSGGVAFGDNEQFF. The CDR3 DNA reads TGTGCCTGGGTCAGCGGGGGAGTAGCCTTCGGAGACAATGAGCAGTTCTTC. V gene TRBV30 combines with J gene TRBJ2-1; 8 nucleotides line up with TRBD2. In germline, CDR1 is GTSNPN, CDR2 SVGIG (reference sequence). The J segment lost 5 bases and the V segment lost 5 bases, leaving 17 bases of the junction unmatched. The CDR3 length is 17 residues.

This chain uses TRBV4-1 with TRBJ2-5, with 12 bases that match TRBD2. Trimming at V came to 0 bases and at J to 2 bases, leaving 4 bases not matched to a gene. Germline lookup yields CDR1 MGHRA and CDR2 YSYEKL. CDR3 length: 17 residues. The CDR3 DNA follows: TGCGCCAGCAGCCAAGATCCTAGCGGGGGGGCTCAAGAGACCCAGTACTTC. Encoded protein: CASSQDPSGGAQETQYF.